The 26 T cell receptor beta chains listed next were all sequenced from one sample in a study of T-cell memory formation after mild COVID-19. TCRdb fed the 5' RACE reads into MiXCR, producing one record per CDR3 protein. The sample records about 210,000 distinct CDR3 sequences, under 30% being singletons. The source material was PBMCs or a T cell subset sorted from them (not recorded which). Receptors were obtained from an adult woman who had mild COVID-19 (a few samples of this study predate the infection). Cell type and time point are not known.

The V gene is TRBV12-3 or TRBV12-4, the J gene TRBJ1-1, with D hard to call. V was cut by 2 bases and J by 6 bases, with 10 bases left in between. The CDR3 spans 13 residues. The CDR3 bases are TGTGCCAGCAGTTTATACCCTGGGGCTGAAGCTTTCTTT. Translating gives CASSLYPGAEAFF.

This clonotype was counted only a few times. The chain couples TRBV6-2 or TRBV6-3 to TRBJ2-7; D not resolved. The CDR3 is 14 residues long. V was trimmed by 6 bases and J by 6 bases, leaving 18 bases between them. The germline CDR1 and CDR2 sequences are MNHEY and SVGEGT. DNA of the CDR3: TGTGCCAGCAGGCAGCCATGGACCTTCGTCGAGCAGTACTTC. It specifies CASRQPWTFVEQYF.

This rearrangement joins TRBV3-1 to TRBJ1-1, with D uncertain. The germline CDR1 and CDR2 sequences are LGHDT and YNNKEL (reference sequence). The length of the CDR3 is 11 residues. V lost 1 base, J lost 4 bases, and 1 base lay in between. CDR3 sequence: CASSQGTEAFF. The CDR3 region has the DNA TGTGCCAGCAGCCAAGGCACTGAAGCTTTCTTT.

This clonotype appeared a few times. The CDR3 DNA follows: TGTGCCAGTAGCATTGACAGGGGTGGCAATCAGCCCCAGCATTTT. Amino acid sequence: CASSIDRGGNQPQHF. The V gene is TRBV19, the J gene TRBJ1-5, with 8 nucleotides matching TRBD1. The CDR3 covers 15 residues. J was trimmed by 2 bases and V by 6 bases; bases with no gene match: 6. Germline CDR1 and CDR2: LNHDA and SQIVND (reference sequence). The complete variable domain, with remaining parts taken from reference TRBV19 and TRBJ1-5, reads DGGITQSPKYLFRKEGQNVTLSCEQNLNHDAMYWYRQDPGQGLRLIYYSQIVNDFQKGDIAEGYSVSREKKESFPLTVTSAQKNPTAFYLCASSIDRGGNQPQHFGDGTRLSIL.

This clonotype was recorded once. The rearrangement links TRBV6-6 to TRBJ2-7; TRBD2 agrees at 10 bases. The germline gives CDR1 MNHNY, CDR2 SVGAGI (reference sequence). This CDR3 region has 15 residues. V was pared by 2 bases and J by 2 bases, with 3 bases of the junction left unmatched. The CDR3 loop is CASSYDSGRAYEQYF. For the CDR3, the DNA is TGTGCCAGCAGTTACGACAGCGGGAGGGCCTACGAGCAGTACTTC.

This clonotype was recorded at least ten times. This chain uses TRBV3-1 with TRBJ2-7; D is ambiguous. The V end lost 4 bases, the J end lost 4 bases, and 8 bases lay between the germline ends. This CDR3 is built from 12 residues. CDR1 and CDR2 (germline): LGHDT, YNNKEL (reference sequence). CDR3 coding DNA: TGTGCCAGCAGCCGGACCCGATACGAGCAGTACTTC. The encoded protein is CASSRTRYEQYF.

In this sample, this clonotype turned up a few times. The V gene is TRBV21-1, the J gene TRBJ1-1. TRBV21-1 is annotated as a pseudogene. This CDR3 has 14 residues. This chain's CDR3 is CASSKPRNGTEAFF. The CDR3 coding sequence is TGTGCCAGCAGCAAACCTCGGAACGGAACTGAAGCTTTCTTT.

The rearrangement uses TRBV20-1 and TRBJ2-4, with 9 positions matching TRBD2. Per the germline V gene, CDR1 is DFQATT and CDR2 is SNEGSKA (reference sequence). CDR3 length: 14 residues. The V segment lost 1 base and the J segment 6 bases; nucleotides outside the gene matches: 4. The CDR3 spells CSARGGGARNIQYF. CDR3 DNA: TGCAGTGCTAGAGGCGGGGGGGCAAGAAACATTCAGTACTTC.

The chain uses TRBV9 and TRBJ2-1; D may match TRBD1 or TRBD2 (5 bases each). Germline loops: CDR1 SGDLS, CDR2 YYNGEE. The CDR3 loop spans 15 amino acids. V lost 4 bases to trimming and J lost 2 bases, with 13 bases between them. Here the CDR3 DNA reads TGTGCCAGCAGCCCCCTGGGGGAGACCTACAATGAGCAGTTCTTC. Its protein is CASSPLGETYNEQFF.

There are a few counts of this clonotype. This sequence joins TRBV5-1 and TRBJ2-1, with 7 bases lining up with TRBD1. The CDR3 length is 18 residues. The trim removed 2 bases at V and 5 bases at J, leaving 16 bases unmatched. Germline assignment: CDR1 SGHRS and CDR2 YFSETQ. This CDR3 reads CASSFHWGDRVPDNEQFF. CDR3 coding DNA: TGCGCCAGCAGCTTTCACTGGGGAGACAGGGTCCCCGACAATGAGCAGTTCTTC.

The chain carries TRBV20-1 and TRBJ2-5, with no clear D. This CDR3 is 14 amino acids long. The V end lost 3 bases, the J end lost 2 bases, and 13 bases lay between the germline ends. Looked up from germline, CDR1 is DFQATT and CDR2 is SNEGSKA (reference sequence). DNA of the CDR3: TGCAGTGCTAGCCGAAACGAAAAACAAGAGACCCAGTACTTC. Translating it yields CSASRNEKQETQYF.

This clonotype was seen more than once but under ten times. The rearrangement links TRBV7-3 to TRBJ2-3, with D perhaps TRBD2 (6 bases). Between the trimmed V and J ends, which lost 5 bases and 5 bases, there was a span of 11 bases. The CDR3 totals 13 residues. The germline V gene encodes CDR1 SGHTA and CDR2 FQGTGA. CDR3 amino acids: CASSLTRGDTQYF. The CDR3 nucleotides read TGTGCCAGCAGCCTGACTAGAGGAGATACGCAGTATTTT.

This chain links TRBV6-5 with TRBJ1-5; 7 bases match TRBD1. Germline V CDR1 and CDR2: MNHEY, SVGAGI. This CDR3 is built from 15 residues. Unmatched junction bases numbered 6, after V lost 1 base and J lost 6 bases. The CDR3 reads CASSYYKGATQPQHF. The CDR3 coding sequence is TGTGCCAGCAGTTACTATAAGGGGGCGACTCAGCCCCAGCATTTT.

V gene TRBV5-1 combines with J gene TRBJ1-2, with a tentative D call TRBD1 (6 bases). CDR3 length: 16 amino acids. Per the germline V gene, CDR1 is SGHRS and CDR2 is YFSETQ. Trimming pared 2 bases from V and 6 bases from J, leaving 20 bases between. The CDR3 nucleotides are TGCGCCAGCAGCTTAGTGGAGCGGCAGGGGATCGATGGCTACACCTTC. It is translated as CASSLVERQGIDGYTF.

This clonotype was recorded many times. The V gene is TRBV20-1, the J gene TRBJ2-7, with D maybe TRBD1 (6 bases). V lost 6 bases to trimming and J lost 3 bases, with 9 bases between them. CDR3 length: 11 amino acids. Per the germline V gene, CDR1 is DFQATT and CDR2 is SNEGSKA (reference sequence). DNA of the CDR3: TGCAGTGCCGGACAGTTCTACGAGCAGTACTTC. It encodes CSAGQFYEQYF.

This clonotype was seen only a few times. The rearrangement links TRBV20-1 to TRBJ2-2; D gene unclear. CDR3 length: 14 residues. CDR1 is DFQATT, CDR2 SNEGSKA, per germline (reference sequence). V lost 1 base and J lost 4, with 10 bases in between. The CDR3 is CSARGPESTGELFF. As DNA, the CDR3 is TGCAGTGCTAGAGGCCCGGAAAGCACCGGGGAGCTGTTTTTT.

This clonotype has only a few counts. The rearrangement links TRBV12-3 or TRBV12-4 to TRBJ2-1; maybe TRBD1 (5 bases). CDR3 size: 15 residues. V shed 0 bases and J shed 4 bases, with 10 bases lying between them. Written as DNA, the CDR3 is TGTGCCAGCAGTTTAGCCAGGGTAGGGTACAATGAGCAGTTCTTC. It specifies CASSLARVGYNEQFF.

This rearrangement joins TRBV11-2 to TRBJ2-7, with D uncertain. The CDR3 is 16 residues long. Trimming left V 5 bases short and J 0 bases short, with 17 bases between. Germline V gives CDR1 SGHAT, CDR2 FQNNGV. The CDR3: CASSPPLRRSSYEQYF. The DNA for the CDR3 is TGTGCCAGCAGCCCACCCCTGCGCCGAAGCTCCTACGAGCAGTACTTC.

The rearrangement uses TRBV11-2 and TRBJ2-1; TRBD1 matches 8 bases. Trimming at V came to 1 base and at J to 9 bases, leaving 8 bases not matched to a gene. This CDR3 contains 15 residues. The germline V gene encodes CDR1 SGHAT and CDR2 FQNNGV. The CDR3 reads CASSLATGVYVEQFF. CDR3 nucleotides: TGTGCCAGCAGCTTAGCGACAGGGGTATACGTTGAGCAGTTCTTC. Drawing the rest from reference TRBV11-2 and TRBJ2-1, the complete variable domain is EAGVAQSPRYKIIEKRQSVAFWCNPISGHATLYWYQQILGQGPKLLIQFQNNGVVDDSQLPKDRFSAERLKGVDSTLKIQPAKLEDSAVYLCASSLATGVYVEQFFGPGTRLTVL.

J is TRBJ2-2 and V is TRBV20-1; TRBD2 agrees at 9 bases. The CDR3 sequence is 16 residues long. Looked up from germline, CDR1 is DFQATT and CDR2 is SNEGSKA (reference sequence). With V trimmed by 3 bases and J by 2 bases, 7 bases remained unmatched. CDR3 in amino acids: CSARDLLAGNTGELFF. The CDR3 DNA reads TGCAGTGCTAGGGATTTACTAGCGGGTAACACCGGGGAGCTGTTTTTT.

The genes are TRBV6-2 or TRBV6-3 and TRBJ1-1; D perhaps matches TRBD1 (6 bases). The CDR3 is 19 residues long. V was trimmed by 0 bases and J by 0 bases, leaving 20 bases between them. Germline V gene lookup returns CDR1 MNHEY and CDR2 SVGEGT. In nucleotides, the CDR3 is TGTGCCAGCAGTTACTCGAAGTCGAGACTACAGGGACTGAACACTGAAGCTTTCTTT. This translates into CASSYSKSRLQGLNTEAFF.

This clonotype has only a few counts. The chain joins TRBV30 to TRBJ1-2; the D gene is possibly TRBD1 (5 bases). The CDR3 extends over 14 amino acids. Trimming took off 3 bases at V and 0 bases at J, with 11 bases between the two ends. Per germline, CDR1 GTSNPN and CDR2 SVGIG (reference sequence). The CDR3 region has the DNA TGTGCCTGGAGCGGACCGGGGGCTAACTATGGCTACACCTTC. Translated: CAWSGPGANYGYTF.

The chain has TRBV12-3 or TRBV12-4 and TRBJ1-4, with D tentatively TRBD1 (5 bases). V gave up 8 bases and J gave up 8 bases, with 12 bases separating them. The CDR3 totals 12 residues. The CDR3 loop is CASRGEGEKLFF. CDR3 DNA: TGTGCCAGCCGGGGGGAGGGCGAAAAACTGTTTTTT.

The V call is TRBV12-3 or TRBV12-4, the J call TRBJ2-5; 9 bases align to TRBD2. V gave up 6 bases and J gave up 5 bases; unmatched junction bases: 7. CDR3 size: 14 residues. The CDR3 DNA sequence: TGTGCCAGCAGACCCGGGACTAGCTTGGAGACCCAGTACTTC. It translates to CASRPGTSLETQYF.

The V and J genes are TRBV7-9 and TRBJ1-4; 7 bases line up with TRBD1. Germline V gives CDR1 SEHNR, CDR2 FQNEAQ (reference sequence). Trimming cost V 4 bases and J 8 bases; bases outside gene matches: 7. The CDR3 spans 14 residues. The CDR3 sequence: CASSYRGDVEKLFF. CDR3 DNA: TGTGCCAGCAGCTACAGGGGAGATGTAGAAAAACTGTTTTTT.

J is TRBJ2-3 and V is TRBV7-8; D gene unclear. CDR1 and CDR2 from the germline V gene are SGHVS and FQNEAQ. The CDR3 sequence is 14 residues long. V lost 1 base, J lost 3 bases, and 8 bases lay in between. The CDR3 reads CASSLVGLTDTQYF. In nucleotides, the CDR3 is TGTGCCAGCAGCTTAGTCGGCTTAACAGATACGCAGTATTTT.